The clone carrying this T cell receptor beta chain has a count of ten or more. What it binds is unknown. V shed 2 bases and J shed 0 bases, with 25 bases lying between them. CDR3 length: 21 residues. Germline loops: CDR1 MNHEY, CDR2 SMNVEV (reference sequence). This entry belongs to a study of T cell repertoires in cytomegalovirus infection. Study in general: Carrying CMV and the relevant HLA type showed in public TCR beta signatures.

Study-wide points: CMV-specific TCR beta clonotypes restricted by HLA-C dominated the ex vivo response.

A single record per CDR3 protein comes from TCRdb applying MiXCR to the reads. The data show approximately 250,000 distinct CDR3 sequences, roughly 12% seen once. Sequencing was done on a sample of PBMCs. The chain joins TRBV27 to TRBJ1-4; perhaps TRBD1 as D (6 bases). The source is a human donor in good health (CMV status not recorded). Some clones in this sample may be carry-over from other donors' samples. Here the CDR3 reads CASSLKIGGGGGVATNEKLFF. The CDR3 DNA sequence: TGTGCCAGCAGTTTAAAGATAGGCGGAGGGGGAGGTGTAGCAACTAATGAAAAACTGTTTTTT.